The 6 T cell receptor beta chains below were found in one sample sequenced in a study of long-term antiretroviral therapy in people with HIV. A v3.0 immunoSEQ assay was performed at survey level. The method was immunoSEQ multiplex PCR; TCRdb's version includes in-frame clones alone and lacks a portion of them. Of about 30,000 clones in the sample, around 93% were seen once. The input for sequencing was unsorted PBMCs, taken more than 7.3 years after starting antiretroviral therapy. These receptors all come from a man aged 45 to 65 with HIV.

The sample holds one count of this clone. The J gene is TRBJ1-1, the V gene TRBV6-5; D gene ambiguous. The V and J ends lost 7 bases and 4 bases respectively, with 13 bases between them. Germline CDR1 and CDR2: MNHEY and SVGAGI. The CDR3 extends over 13 amino acids. The DNA for the CDR3 is TGTGCCAGCATCCCGGACTGGGGCACTGAAGCTTTCTTT. It codes for CASIPDWGTEAFF.

The V and J genes are TRBV5-1 and TRBJ2-7; D unresolved. Germline V gives CDR1 SGHRS, CDR2 YFSETQ. The CDR3 contains 14 residues. Trimming stripped 0 bases from V and 6 bases from J, with 13 bases between. In nucleotides, the CDR3 is TGCGCCAGCAGCTTGGAGGTAGGAAAGGGCGAGCAGTACTTC. It is translated as CASSLEVGKGEQYF.

The rearrangement uses TRBV14 and TRBJ2-7; no firm D call. Germline CDR1 and CDR2: SGHDN and FVKESK. This CDR3 contains 13 residues. The V gene lost 5 bases and the J gene lost 1 base, with 9 bases spanning the gap. CDR3 residues: CASSSTVSYEQYF. CDR3 nucleotides: TGTGCCAGCAGCTCGACGGTATCCTACGAGCAGTACTTC.

This chain links TRBV4-2 with TRBJ2-1, with D possibly matching TRBD1 (5 bases). V was clipped by 0 bases and J by 9 bases, with 6 bases between them. The CDR3 totals 12 residues. Germline CDR1 LGHNA, CDR2 YNFKEQ. CDR3 residues: CASSQERGEQFF. DNA of the CDR3: TGTGCCAGCAGCCAAGAAAGGGGTGAGCAGTTCTTC.

The chain recombines TRBV20-1 with TRBJ2-4, with a possible D match to TRBD2 (6 bases). Germline assignment: CDR1 DFQATT and CDR2 SNEGSKA (reference sequence). Trimming pared 6 bases from V and 8 bases from J, leaving 11 bases between. The CDR3 extends over 11 amino acids. CDR3 protein: CSAPGGDIQYF. The CDR3 bases are TGCAGTGCCCCCGGGGGAGACATTCAGTACTTC.

The rearrangement joins TRBV30 to TRBJ1-2, with 9 nucleotides matching TRBD1. Germline loops: CDR1 GTSNPN, CDR2 SVGIG (reference sequence). The CDR3 length is 14 residues. Trimming removed 1 base from V and 7 bases from J; junction bases left unmatched: 7. CDR3 loop: CAWSARDRESGYTF. The CDR3 DNA is TGTGCCTGGAGTGCCCGGGACAGGGAGAGTGGCTACACCTTC.